This T cell receptor beta chain was retrieved from a study of PD-L1 blockade in urothelial cancer. Study background: Earlier, patients had received 0 to 3 chemotherapy regimens. T cells numbered a median of roughly 150,000 in the blood samples. Blood analysis was done at 3 weeks (second dose) and 6 weeks after treatment began.

Losses at the gene ends were 5 bases for V and 5 bases for J; bases not matched to a gene: 5. Germline values: CDR1 MNHNY, CDR2 SVGAGI (reference sequence). The CDR3 loop spans 14 amino acids. Time point in this sample: pretreatment peripheral blood. Libraries were prepared by immunoSEQ multiplex PCR; TCRdb keeps only in-frame clonotypes and omits some of them. The table lists about 76,000 clones, almost 90% of them singletons. The source is a man between 65 and 79 years old with urothelial cancer. The sample consisted of PBMCs, taken around atezolizumab (anti-PD-L1) treatment. The chain joins TRBV6-6 to TRBJ2-7; 11 bases are shared with TRBD1. The CDR3 sequence: CASSQRTGGDEQYF. The CDR3 region has the DNA TGTGCCAGCAGTCAGCGGACAGGGGGCGACGAGCAGTACTTC.